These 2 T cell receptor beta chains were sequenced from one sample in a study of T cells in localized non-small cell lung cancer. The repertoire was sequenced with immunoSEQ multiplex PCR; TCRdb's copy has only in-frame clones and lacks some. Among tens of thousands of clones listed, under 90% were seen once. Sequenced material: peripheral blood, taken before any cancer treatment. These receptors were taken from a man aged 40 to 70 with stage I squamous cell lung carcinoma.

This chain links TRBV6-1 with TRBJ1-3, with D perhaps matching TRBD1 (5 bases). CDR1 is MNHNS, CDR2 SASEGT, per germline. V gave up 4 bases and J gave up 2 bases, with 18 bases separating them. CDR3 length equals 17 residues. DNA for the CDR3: TGTGCCAGCAGTGGAGGGCCGGGGGGGGTGGCTGGAAACACCATATATTTT. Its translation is CASSGGPGGVAGNTIYF.

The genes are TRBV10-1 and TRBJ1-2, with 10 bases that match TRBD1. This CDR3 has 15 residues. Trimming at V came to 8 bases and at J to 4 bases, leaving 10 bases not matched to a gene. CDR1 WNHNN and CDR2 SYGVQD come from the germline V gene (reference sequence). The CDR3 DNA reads TGCGCCAGCCATTCCGGGACAGGGGAGAGCTATGGCTACACCTTC. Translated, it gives CASHSGTGESYGYTF.